This T cell receptor beta chain is drawn from a study of human thymus T cells. V lost 6 bases and J 7 bases, leaving 18 bases between the germline ends. This CDR3 comprises 14 residues. Germline CDR1 reads LNHDA; CDR2 reads SQIVND (reference sequence). The assay was immunoSEQ multiplex PCR, and TCRdb's table has in-frame clones only and misses some. The sample has some 50,000 clones; 85% to 95% are singletons. The TCR was taken from a girl under three years old with a congenital heart defect but otherwise immunologically healthy. The chain has TRBV19 and TRBJ1-2; a weak D match, TRBD1 (5 bases). The source material was blood. Here the CDR3 DNA reads TGTGCCAGTAGGTTCGGGGGTGACTATCGTGGCTACACCTTC. Amino acids: CASRFGGDYRGYTF.